One sample yielded the 4 T cell receptor beta chains listed below, sequenced in a study of shared clonotypes between healthy human individuals. The table came from immunoSEQ multiplex PCR; TCRdb's copy has only in-frame clones and leaves some out. Of approximately 98,000 clones listed, under 70% are singletons. The sequenced material came from memory CD8+ T cells sorted from blood. Subset: CD45RO+ cells pooled with CCR7-negative TemRA cells. These TCRs come from a woman in her thirties in good health.

The chain uses TRBV27 and TRBJ2-1, with unresolved D. V was clipped by 2 bases and J by 0 bases, with 8 bases between them. The CDR3 sequence is 15 residues long. Germline V CDR1 and CDR2: MNHEY, SMNVEV (reference sequence). CDR3 region: CASSLSRSSYNEQFF. Written as DNA, the CDR3 is TGTGCCAGCAGTTTAAGCCGGAGCTCCTACAATGAGCAGTTCTTC.

This clone was counted at least ten times. V gene TRBV19 combines with J gene TRBJ2-2; the match to TRBD2 covers 9 bases. CDR3 size: 14 residues. Germline V gene data show CDR1 as LNHDA and CDR2 as SQIVND (reference sequence). J lost 3 bases, V lost 8 bases, and 4 bases had no gene match. This chain's CDR3 is CASGTSRDTGELFF. Here the CDR3 DNA reads TGTGCCAGTGGGACTAGCAGGGACACCGGGGAGCTGTTTTTT.

This clone occurred once. V gene TRBV5-1 combines with J gene TRBJ2-5; TRBD1 agrees at 10 bases. The CDR3 runs 11 residues. Trimming cost V 4 bases and J 14 bases; bases outside gene matches: 5. CDR1 is SGHRS, CDR2 YFSETQ, per germline. As DNA, the CDR3 is TGCGCCAGCAGCCAAGACAGGGGGCGTTACTTC. It encodes CASSQDRGRYF.

There are a few counts of this clone. The gene calls are TRBV5-4 and TRBJ2-3; TRBD1 agrees at 8 bases. The germline CDR1 and CDR2 sequences are SGHNT and YYREEE (reference sequence). J was trimmed by 6 bases and V by 2 bases; bases with no gene match: 8. There are 15 residues in the CDR3. CDR3 DNA: TGTGCCAGCAGCTTACCCGGACAGGGACCCGATACGCAGTATTTT. This codes for CASSLPGQGPDTQYF.